The clone carrying this T cell receptor beta chain was observed at least ten times. The antigen is undetermined. V was shortened by 1 base and J by 0 bases, with 7 bases between the two germline ends. CDR1 is SGHAT, CDR2 FQNNGV, per germline. The CDR3 has 14 amino acids. Time point indicated: newly diagnosed GD, antithyroid drugs for less than 3 months. Scientists built the TCR library using RNA that was extracted from PBMCs. CDR3-region Arm-PCR and iRepertoire HTBI primers produced the TCR beta libraries. Per the study methods: Samples collectively showed 62 TRBV and some 14 TRBJ segments. TCRdb fed the multiplex PCR reads into MiXCR, producing one record per CDR3 protein. TCRdb's processing, not the authors' own work, is the source of the V and J calls. The sample shows about 350,000 distinct CDR3 sequences, about a sixth of them seen only once. The data stem from a study of regulatory T cells in long-lasting Graves disease. Study-level information: Those Graves' patients who were newly diagnosed had been on antithyroid drugs under 3 months. Study findings and constraints: Investigators studied peripheral blood only, not thyroid tissue.

This sample also appeared in a second study, on T cells in Graves' hyperthyroidism and ophthalmopathy. That report notes: Using 13 V-J features, a model discriminated ophthalmopathy from stable hyperthyroidism.

V and J are TRBV11-2 and TRBJ2-7, with unresolved D. The clonotype comes from a man aged 35 to 55 with Graves disease. This material consisted of peripheral blood mononuclear cells (PBMCs), taken at new diagnosis, from a patient treated with antithyroid drugs. CDR3 amino acids: CASSLAYNSYEQYF. The DNA for the CDR3 is TGTGCCAGCAGCTTAGCGTACAACTCCTACGAGCAGTACTTC.